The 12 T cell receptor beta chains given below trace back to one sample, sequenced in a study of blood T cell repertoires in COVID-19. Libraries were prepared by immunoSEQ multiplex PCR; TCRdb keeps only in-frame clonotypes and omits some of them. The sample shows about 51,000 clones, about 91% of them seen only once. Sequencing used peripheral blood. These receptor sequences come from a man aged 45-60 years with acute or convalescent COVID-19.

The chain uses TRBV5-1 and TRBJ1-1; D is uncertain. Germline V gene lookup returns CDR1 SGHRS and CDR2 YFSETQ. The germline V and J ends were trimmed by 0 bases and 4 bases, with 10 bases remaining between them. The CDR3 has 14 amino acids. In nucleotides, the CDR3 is TGCGCCAGCAGCTTGGGCGGGCAGGCCACTGAAGCTTTCTTT. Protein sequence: CASSLGGQATEAFF.

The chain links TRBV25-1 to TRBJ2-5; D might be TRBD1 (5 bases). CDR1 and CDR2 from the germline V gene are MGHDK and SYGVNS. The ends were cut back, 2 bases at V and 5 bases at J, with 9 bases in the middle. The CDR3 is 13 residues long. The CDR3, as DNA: TGTGCCAGCAGTGAAGGGGCCAGGGAGACCCAGTACTTC. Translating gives CASSEGARETQYF.

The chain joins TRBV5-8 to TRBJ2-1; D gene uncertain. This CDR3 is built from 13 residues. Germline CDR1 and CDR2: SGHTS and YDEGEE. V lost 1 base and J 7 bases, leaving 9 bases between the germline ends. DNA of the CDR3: TGTGCCAGCAGCTTGTATCAGGTGAATGAGCAGTTCTTC. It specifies CASSLYQVNEQFF.

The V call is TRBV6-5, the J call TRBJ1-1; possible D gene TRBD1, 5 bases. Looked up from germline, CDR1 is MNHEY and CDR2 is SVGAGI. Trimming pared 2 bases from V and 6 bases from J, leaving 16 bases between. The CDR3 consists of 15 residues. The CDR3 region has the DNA TGTGCCAGCAGTTACACACGGGCAGGGAAAGCTGAAGCTTTCTTT. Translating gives CASSYTRAGKAEAFF.

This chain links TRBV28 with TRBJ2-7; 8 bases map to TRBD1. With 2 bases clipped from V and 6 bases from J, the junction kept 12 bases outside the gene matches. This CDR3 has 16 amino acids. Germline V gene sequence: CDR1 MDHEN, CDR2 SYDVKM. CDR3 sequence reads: CASSLPPWTGRFEQYF. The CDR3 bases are TGTGCCAGCAGTTTACCACCCTGGACAGGGCGGTTCGAGCAGTACTTC.

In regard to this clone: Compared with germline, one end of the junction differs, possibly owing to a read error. The CDR3 DNA follows: TGTGCCAGCAGTGTCGGGAAACCACGTAAGGAGTTT. Its protein is CASSVGKPRKEF. The chain carries TRBV2 and TRBJ1-1; D is ambiguous. CDR1 and CDR2 (germline): SNHLY, FYNNEI. This CDR3 has 12 residues.

This CDR3 reads CASRIRQGFKSPLHF. As DNA, the CDR3 is TGTGCCAGCAGGATACGACAGGGCTTTAAGTCACCCCTCCACTTT. V and J are TRBV6-5 and TRBJ1-6; TRBD1 matches 7 bases. The CDR3 runs to 15 residues. The V gene's germline CDR1 is MNHEY and CDR2 SVGAGI. With V trimmed by 6 bases and J by 10 bases, 12 bases remained unmatched.

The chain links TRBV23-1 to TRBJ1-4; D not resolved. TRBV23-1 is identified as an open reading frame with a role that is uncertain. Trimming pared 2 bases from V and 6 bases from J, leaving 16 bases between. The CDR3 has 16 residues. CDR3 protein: CASSQNRGVKDEKLFF. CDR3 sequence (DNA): TGCGCCAGCAGTCAAAATCGGGGTGTTAAGGATGAAAAACTGTTTTTT.

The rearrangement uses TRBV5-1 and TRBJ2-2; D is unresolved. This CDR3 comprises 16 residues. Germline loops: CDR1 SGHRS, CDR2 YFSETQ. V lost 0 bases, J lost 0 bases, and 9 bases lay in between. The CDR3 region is CASSLETPANTGELFF. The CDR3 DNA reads TGCGCCAGCAGCTTGGAGACACCTGCGAACACCGGGGAGCTGTTTTTT.

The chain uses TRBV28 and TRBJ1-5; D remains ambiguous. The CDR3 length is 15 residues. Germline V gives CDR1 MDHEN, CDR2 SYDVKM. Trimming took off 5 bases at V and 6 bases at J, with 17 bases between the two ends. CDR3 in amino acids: CASSPPVPIGQPQHF. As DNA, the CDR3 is TGTGCCAGCAGTCCCCCGGTCCCGATCGGTCAGCCCCAGCATTTT.

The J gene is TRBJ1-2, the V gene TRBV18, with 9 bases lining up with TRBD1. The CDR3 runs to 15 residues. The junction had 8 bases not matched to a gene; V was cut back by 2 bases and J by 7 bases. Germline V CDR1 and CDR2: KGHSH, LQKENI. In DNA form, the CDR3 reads TGTGCCAGCTCACCAGGCACAGGGGGCATTTCTGGCTACACCTTC. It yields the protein CASSPGTGGISGYTF.

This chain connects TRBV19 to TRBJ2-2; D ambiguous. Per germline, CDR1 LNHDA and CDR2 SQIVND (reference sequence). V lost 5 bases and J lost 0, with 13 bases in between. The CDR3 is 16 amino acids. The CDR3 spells CASSPSAVANTGELFF. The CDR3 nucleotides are TGTGCCAGTAGTCCCTCTGCGGTAGCGAACACCGGGGAGCTGTTTTTT.